The text below deals with one T cell receptor beta chain. This sample was taken from a study of blood T cell repertoires in COVID-19. Study background: Donors in the United States, Italy and Spain gave samples during acute or convalescent COVID-19. In each case, the material was cDNA or gDNA derived from T cells, B-cell-depleted T cells, or PBMCs.

Original processing methods: Estimated nucleated cell counts came from reference gene primer amplification. This table comes from immunoSEQ multiplex PCR, and its TCRdb copy is limited to in-frame clones, with some not included. The V and J calls and clone size are taken from that table; D and trimming were inferred from the DNA. Among about 190,000 clones, about nine tenths were seen once, and the ten largest hold around 6.6%. After removal of 3 bases from V and 2 bases from J, the junction contained 8 bases not matched to a gene. Looked up from germline, CDR1 is SGHRS and CDR2 is YFSETQ. This CDR3 contains 15 residues.

This TCR derives from a man aged 40-55 years with acute or convalescent COVID-19. The sequencing input was peripheral blood. V gene TRBV5-1 combines with J gene TRBJ2-7; 7 nucleotides match TRBD1. The CDR3 loop is CASSSTGQPTYEQYF. The CDR3 DNA is TGCGCCAGCAGCTCCACGGGACAGCCAACCTACGAGCAGTACTTC.